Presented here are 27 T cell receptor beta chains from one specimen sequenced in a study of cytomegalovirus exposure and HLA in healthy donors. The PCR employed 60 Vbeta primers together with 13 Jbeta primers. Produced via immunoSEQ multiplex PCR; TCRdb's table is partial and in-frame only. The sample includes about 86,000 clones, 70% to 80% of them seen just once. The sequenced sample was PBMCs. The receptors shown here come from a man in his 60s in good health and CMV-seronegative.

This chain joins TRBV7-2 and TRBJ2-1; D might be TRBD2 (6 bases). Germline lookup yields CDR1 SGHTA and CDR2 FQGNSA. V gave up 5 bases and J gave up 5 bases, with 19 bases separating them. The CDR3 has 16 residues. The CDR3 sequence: CASSVGGLLAHNEQFF. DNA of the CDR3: TGTGCCAGCAGCGTGGGAGGACTACTGGCCCACAATGAGCAGTTCTTC.

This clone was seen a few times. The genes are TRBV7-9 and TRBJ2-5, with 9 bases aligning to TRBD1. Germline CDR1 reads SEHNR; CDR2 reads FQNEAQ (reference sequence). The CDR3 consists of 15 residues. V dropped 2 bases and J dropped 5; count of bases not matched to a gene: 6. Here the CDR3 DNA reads TGTGCCAGCAGCTTAATAACAGGGGGCGGGGAGACCCAGTACTTC. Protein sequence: CASSLITGGGETQYF.

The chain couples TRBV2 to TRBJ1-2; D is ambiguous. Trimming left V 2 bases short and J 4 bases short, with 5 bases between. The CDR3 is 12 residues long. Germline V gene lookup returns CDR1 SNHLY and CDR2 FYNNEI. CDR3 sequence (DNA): TGTGCCAGCAGTGAACAGCGCTATGGCTACACCTTC. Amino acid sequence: CASSEQRYGYTF.

The CDR3 loop reads CASSKDKDRGTDTQYF. In DNA form, the CDR3 reads TGTGCCAGCAGCAAAGATAAGGACAGGGGGACAGATACGCAGTATTTT. This chain joins TRBV21-1 and TRBJ2-3; the DNA was not used to check the table's D call, TRBD1. TRBV21-1 is a listed pseudogene. The length of the CDR3 is 16 residues.

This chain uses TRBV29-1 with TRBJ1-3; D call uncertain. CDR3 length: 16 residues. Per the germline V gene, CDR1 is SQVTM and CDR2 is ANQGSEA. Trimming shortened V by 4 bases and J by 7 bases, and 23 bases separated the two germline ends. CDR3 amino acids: CSVVPPGSEEINTIYF. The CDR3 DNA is TGCAGCGTTGTCCCGCCGGGGTCGGAGGAAATTAACACCATATATTTT.

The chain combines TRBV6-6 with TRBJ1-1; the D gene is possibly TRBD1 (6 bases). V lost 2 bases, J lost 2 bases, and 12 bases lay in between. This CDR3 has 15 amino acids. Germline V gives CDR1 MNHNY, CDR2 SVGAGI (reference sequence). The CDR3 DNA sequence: TGTGCCAGCAGTTACCCTGGACAGATAAACACTGAAGCTTTCTTT. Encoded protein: CASSYPGQINTEAFF.

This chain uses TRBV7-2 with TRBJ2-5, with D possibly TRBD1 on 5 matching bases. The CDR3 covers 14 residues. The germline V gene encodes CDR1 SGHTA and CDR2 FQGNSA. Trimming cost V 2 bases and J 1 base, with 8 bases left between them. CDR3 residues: CASSLITGQETQYF. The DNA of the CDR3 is TGTGCCAGCAGCTTAATAACAGGCCAAGAGACCCAGTACTTC.

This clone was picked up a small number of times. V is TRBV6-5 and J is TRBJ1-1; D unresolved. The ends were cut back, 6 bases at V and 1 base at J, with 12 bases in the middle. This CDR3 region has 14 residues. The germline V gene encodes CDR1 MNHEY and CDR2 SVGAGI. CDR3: CASRGGGRNTEAFF. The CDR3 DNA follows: TGTGCCAGCAGGGGTGGTGGGAGGAACACTGAAGCTTTCTTT.

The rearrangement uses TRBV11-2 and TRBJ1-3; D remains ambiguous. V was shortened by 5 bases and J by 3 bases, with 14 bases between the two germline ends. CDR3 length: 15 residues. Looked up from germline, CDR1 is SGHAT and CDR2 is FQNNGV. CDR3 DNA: TGTGCCAGCAGCCCTAGAATGACGGGTGGAAACACCATATATTTT. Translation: CASSPRMTGGNTIYF.

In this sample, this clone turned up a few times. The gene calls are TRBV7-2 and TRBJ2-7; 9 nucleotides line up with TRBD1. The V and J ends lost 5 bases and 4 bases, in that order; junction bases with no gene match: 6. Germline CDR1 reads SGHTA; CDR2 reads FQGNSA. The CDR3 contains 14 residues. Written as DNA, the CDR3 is TGTGCCAGCAGCGACAGTGGGACAGGGTACGAGCAGTACTTC. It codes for CASSDSGTGYEQYF. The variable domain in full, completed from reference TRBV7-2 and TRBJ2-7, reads GAGVSQSPSNKVTEKGKDVELRCDPISGHTALYWYRQSLGQGLEFLIYFQGNSAPDKSGLPSDRFSAERTGGSVSTLTIQRTQQEDSAVYLCASSDSGTGYEQYFGPGTRLTVT.

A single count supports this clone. The CDR3 DNA reads as TGTGCCAGCAGTTACTCGTCCCTTAATGAAAAACTGTTTTTT. Amino acids: CASSYSSLNEKLFF. The V and J genes are TRBV6-6 and TRBJ1-4; D is unclear. The CDR3 spans 14 residues. Germline V gene lookup returns CDR1 MNHNY and CDR2 SVGAGI (reference sequence). Trimming removed 0 bases at V and 4 bases at J, with 6 bases between.

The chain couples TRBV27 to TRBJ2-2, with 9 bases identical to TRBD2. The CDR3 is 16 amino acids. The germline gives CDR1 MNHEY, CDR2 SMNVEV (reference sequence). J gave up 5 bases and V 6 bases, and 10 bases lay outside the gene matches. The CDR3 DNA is TGTGCCAGCAGGGAGGCGGGAGGGCCGTGGACCGGGGAGCTGTTTTTT. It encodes CASREAGGPWTGELFF.

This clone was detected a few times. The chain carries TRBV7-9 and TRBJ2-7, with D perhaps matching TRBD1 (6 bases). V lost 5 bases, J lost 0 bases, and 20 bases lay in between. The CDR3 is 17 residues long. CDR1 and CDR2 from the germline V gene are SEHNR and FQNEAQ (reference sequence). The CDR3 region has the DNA TGTGCCAGCAGCGATGGACAGAAAAGCGGTAGCTCCTACGAGCAGTACTTC. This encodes CASSDGQKSGSSYEQYF.

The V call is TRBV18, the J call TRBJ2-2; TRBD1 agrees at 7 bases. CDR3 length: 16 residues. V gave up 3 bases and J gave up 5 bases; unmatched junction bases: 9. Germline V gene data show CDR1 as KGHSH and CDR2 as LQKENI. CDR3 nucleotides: TGTGCCAGCTCACCCTACGTCAGGGGGATGACCGGGGAGCTGTTTTTT. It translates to CASSPYVRGMTGELFF. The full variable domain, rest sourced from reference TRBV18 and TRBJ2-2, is NAGVMQNPRHLVRRRGQEARLRCSPMKGHSHVYWYRQLPEEGLKFMVYLQKENIIDESGMPKERFSAEFPKEGPSILRIQQVVRGDSAAYFCASSPYVRGMTGELFFGEGSRLTVL.

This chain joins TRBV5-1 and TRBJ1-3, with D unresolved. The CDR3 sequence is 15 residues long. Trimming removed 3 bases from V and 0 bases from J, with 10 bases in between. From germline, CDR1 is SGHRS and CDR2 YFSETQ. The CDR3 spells CASSSNTFSGNTIYF. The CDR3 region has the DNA TGCGCCAGCAGCTCAAACACGTTCTCTGGAAACACCATATATTTT.

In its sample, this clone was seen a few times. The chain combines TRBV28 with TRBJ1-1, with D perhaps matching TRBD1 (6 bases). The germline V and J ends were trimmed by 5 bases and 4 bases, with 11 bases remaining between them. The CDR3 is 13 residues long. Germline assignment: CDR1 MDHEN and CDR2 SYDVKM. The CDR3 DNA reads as TGTGCCAGCAGTCCAGGGGCGTTCACTGAAGCTTTCTTT. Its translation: CASSPGAFTEAFF.

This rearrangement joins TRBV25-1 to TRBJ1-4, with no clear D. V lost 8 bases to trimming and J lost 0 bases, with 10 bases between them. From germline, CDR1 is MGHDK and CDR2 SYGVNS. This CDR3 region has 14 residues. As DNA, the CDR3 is TGTGCCAGCGGAGCCCTTGCAACTAATGAAAAACTGTTTTTT. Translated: CASGALATNEKLFF.

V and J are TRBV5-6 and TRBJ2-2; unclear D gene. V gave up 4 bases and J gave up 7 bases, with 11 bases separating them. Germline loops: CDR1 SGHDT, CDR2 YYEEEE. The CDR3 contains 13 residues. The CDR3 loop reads CASSKKTVGELFF. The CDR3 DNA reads TGTGCCAGCAGCAAAAAAACAGTCGGGGAGCTGTTTTTT.

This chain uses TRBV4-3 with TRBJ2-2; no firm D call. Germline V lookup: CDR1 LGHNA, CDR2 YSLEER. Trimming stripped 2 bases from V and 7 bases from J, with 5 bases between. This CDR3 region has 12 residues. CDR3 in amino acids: CASSQRDGELFF. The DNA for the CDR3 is TGCGCCAGCAGCCAACGAGACGGGGAGCTGTTTTTT.

The CDR3 protein is CASSLGRSNEQFF. The CDR3 DNA follows: TGTGCCAGCAGTTTGGGGCGCAGCAATGAGCAGTTCTTC. The chain uses TRBV27 and TRBJ2-1, with a possible D match to TRBD1 (5 bases). Deletions cut 3 bases from V and 6 bases from J, with 9 bases between. Germline lookup yields CDR1 MNHEY and CDR2 SMNVEV (reference sequence). This CDR3 is built from 13 residues.

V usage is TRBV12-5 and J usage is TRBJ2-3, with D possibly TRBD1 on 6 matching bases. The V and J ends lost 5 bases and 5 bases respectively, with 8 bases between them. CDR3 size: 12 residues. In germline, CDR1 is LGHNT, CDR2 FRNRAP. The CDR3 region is CASGPGEDTQYF. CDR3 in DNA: TGTGCTAGTGGTCCAGGGGAAGATACGCAGTATTTT. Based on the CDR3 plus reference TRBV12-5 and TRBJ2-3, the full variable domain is DARVTQTPRHKVTEMGQEVTMRCQPILGHNTVFWYRQTMMQGLELLAYFRNRAPLDDSGMPKDRFSAEMPDATLATLKIQPSEPRDSAVYFCASGPGEDTQYFGPGTRLTVL.

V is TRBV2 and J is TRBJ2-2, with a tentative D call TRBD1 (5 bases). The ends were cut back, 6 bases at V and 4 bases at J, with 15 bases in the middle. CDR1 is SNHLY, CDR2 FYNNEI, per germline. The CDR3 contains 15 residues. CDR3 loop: CASSPKLGATGELFF. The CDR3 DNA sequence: TGTGCCAGCAGCCCGAAGCTAGGGGCCACCGGGGAGCTGTTTTTT. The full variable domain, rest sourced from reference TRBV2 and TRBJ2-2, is EPEVTQTPSHQVTQMGQEVILRCVPISNHLYFYWYRQILGQKVEFLVSFYNNEISEKSEIFDDQFSVERPDGSNFTLKIRSTKLEDSAMYFCASSPKLGATGELFFGEGSRLTVL.

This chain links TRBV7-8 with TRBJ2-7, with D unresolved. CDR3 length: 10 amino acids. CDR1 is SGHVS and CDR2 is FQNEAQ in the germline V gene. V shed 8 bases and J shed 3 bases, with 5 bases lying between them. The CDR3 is CASGSYEQYF. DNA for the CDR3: TGTGCCAGCGGCAGCTACGAGCAGTACTTC.

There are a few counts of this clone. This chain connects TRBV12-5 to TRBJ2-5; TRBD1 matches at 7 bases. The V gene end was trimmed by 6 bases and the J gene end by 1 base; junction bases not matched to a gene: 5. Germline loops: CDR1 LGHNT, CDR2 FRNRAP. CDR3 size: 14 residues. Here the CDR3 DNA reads TGTGCTAGTGGGGGTGACAGGGCCCAAGAGACCCAGTACTTC. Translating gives CASGGDRAQETQYF.

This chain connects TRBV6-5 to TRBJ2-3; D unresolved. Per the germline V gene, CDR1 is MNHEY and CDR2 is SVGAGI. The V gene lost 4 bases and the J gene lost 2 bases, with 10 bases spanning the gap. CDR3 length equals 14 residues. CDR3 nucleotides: TGTGCCAGCAGTTTGACTTCTTCCACAGATACGCAGTATTTT. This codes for CASSLTSSTDTQYF.

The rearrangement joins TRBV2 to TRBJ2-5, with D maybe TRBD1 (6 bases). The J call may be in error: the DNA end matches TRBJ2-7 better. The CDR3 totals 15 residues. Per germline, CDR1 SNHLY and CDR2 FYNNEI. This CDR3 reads CASSEDRVVLDEQYF. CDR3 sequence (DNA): TGTGCCAGCAGTGAAGACAGGGTGGTTCTGGACGAGCAGTACTTC.

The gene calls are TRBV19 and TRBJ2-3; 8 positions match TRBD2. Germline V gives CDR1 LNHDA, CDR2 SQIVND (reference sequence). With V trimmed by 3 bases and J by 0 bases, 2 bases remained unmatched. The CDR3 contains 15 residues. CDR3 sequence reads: CASSIKRGSTDTQYF. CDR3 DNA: TGTGCCAGTAGTATCAAGCGGGGGAGCACAGATACGCAGTATTTT.